The clone carrying this T cell receptor (beta chain) was picked up one time. V lost 5 bases and J lost 0, with 11 bases in between. Germline loops: CDR1 SEHNR, CDR2 FQNEAQ (reference sequence). The CDR3 sequence is 15 residues long. This specimen belongs to a study of tumor-infiltrating lymphocytes in localized non-small cell lung cancer. Generated by immunoSEQ multiplex PCR, the TCRdb table keeps only in-frame clones and is missing some. The data hold 13,000 or so clones, with 79% observed a single time. Sequenced material: lung tumor tissue. The clonotype was recovered from a human donor with non-small cell lung cancer. This chain uses TRBV7-9 with TRBJ1-3; D might be TRBD1 (5 bases). In nucleotides, the CDR3 is TGTGCCAGCAGCCAAGACAGCCCCTCTGGAAACACCATATATTTT. This codes for CASSQDSPSGNTIYF.